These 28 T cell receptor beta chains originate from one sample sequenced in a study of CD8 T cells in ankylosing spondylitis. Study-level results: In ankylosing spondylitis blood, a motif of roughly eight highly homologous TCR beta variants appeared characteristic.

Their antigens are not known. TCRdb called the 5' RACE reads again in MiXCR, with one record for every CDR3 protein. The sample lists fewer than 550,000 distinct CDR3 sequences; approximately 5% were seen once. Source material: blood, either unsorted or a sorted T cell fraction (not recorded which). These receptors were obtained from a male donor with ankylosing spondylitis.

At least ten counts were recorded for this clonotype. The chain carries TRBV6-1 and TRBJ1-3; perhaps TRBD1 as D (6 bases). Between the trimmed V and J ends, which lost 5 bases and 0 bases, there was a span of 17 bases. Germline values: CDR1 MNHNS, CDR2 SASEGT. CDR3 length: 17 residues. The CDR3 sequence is CASSKIRGARSGNTIYF. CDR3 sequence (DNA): TGTGCCAGCAGTAAAATCAGGGGCGCCCGCTCTGGAAACACCATATATTTT.

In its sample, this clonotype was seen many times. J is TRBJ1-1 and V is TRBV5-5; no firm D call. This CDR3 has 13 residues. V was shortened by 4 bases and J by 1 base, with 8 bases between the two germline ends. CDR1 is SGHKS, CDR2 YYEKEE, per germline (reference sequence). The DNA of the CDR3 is TGTGCCAGCAGCGCCCTTCGGAACACTGAAGCTTTCTTT. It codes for CASSALRNTEAFF.

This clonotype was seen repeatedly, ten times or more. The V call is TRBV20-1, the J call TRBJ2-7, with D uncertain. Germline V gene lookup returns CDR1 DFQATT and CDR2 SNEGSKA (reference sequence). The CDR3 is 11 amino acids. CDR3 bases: TGCAGCCACGGTGACCGCTACGAGCAGTACTTC. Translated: CSHGDRYEQYF.

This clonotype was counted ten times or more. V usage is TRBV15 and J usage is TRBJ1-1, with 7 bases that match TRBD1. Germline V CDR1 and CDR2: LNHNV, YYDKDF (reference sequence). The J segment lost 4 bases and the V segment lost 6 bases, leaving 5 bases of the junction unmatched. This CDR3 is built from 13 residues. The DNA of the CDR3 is TGTGCCACCAGAGGGGCAGGGGGCACTGAAGCTTTCTTT. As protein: CATRGAGGTEAFF.

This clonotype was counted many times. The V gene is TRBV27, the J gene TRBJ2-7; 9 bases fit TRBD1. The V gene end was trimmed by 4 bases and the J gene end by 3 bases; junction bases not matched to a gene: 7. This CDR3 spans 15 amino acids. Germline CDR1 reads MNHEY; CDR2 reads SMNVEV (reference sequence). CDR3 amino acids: CASSSRQGDYYEQYF. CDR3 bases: TGTGCCAGCAGTTCTCGACAGGGGGACTACTACGAGCAGTACTTC.

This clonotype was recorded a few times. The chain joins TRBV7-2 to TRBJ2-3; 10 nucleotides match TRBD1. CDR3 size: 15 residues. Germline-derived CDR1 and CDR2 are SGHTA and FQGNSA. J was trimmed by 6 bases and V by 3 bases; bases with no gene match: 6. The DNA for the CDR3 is TGTGCCAGCAGCTTCGCCGGGACAGGGGAGGATACGCAGTATTTT. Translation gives CASSFAGTGEDTQYF.

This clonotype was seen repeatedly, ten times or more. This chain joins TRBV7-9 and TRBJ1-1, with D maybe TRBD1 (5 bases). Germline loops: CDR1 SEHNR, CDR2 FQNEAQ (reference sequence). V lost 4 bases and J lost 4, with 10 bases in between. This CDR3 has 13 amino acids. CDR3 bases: TGTGCCAGCAGCTACGGGACGGTCACTGAAGCTTTCTTT. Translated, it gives CASSYGTVTEAFF.

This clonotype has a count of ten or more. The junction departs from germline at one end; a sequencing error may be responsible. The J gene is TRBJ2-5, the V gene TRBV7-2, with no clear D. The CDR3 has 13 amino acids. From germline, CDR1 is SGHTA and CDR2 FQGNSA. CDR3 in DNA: TGCGCCAGCAGCCGTCGGGTCCAAGAGACCCAGTACTTC. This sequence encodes CASSRRVQETQYF.

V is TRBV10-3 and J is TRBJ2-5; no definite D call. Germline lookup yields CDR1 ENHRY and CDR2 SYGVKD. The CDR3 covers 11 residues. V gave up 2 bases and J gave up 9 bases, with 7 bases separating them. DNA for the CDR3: TGTGCCATCAGTGAGGGGCTAGCCCAGTACTTC. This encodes CAISEGLAQYF.

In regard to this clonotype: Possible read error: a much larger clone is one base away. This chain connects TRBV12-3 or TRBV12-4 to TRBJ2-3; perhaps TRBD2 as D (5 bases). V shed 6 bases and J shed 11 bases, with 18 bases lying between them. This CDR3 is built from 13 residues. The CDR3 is CASSVGLAYMQYF. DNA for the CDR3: TGTGCCAGCAGCGTTGGACTTGCTTATATGCAGTATTTT.

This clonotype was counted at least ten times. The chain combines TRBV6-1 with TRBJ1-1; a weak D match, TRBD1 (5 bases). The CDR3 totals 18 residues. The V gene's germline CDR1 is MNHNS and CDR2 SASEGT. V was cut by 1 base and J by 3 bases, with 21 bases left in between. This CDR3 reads CASSEEEGPWSPDTEAFF. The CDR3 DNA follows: TGTGCCAGCAGTGAAGAGGAGGGGCCTTGGTCTCCGGACACTGAAGCTTTCTTT.

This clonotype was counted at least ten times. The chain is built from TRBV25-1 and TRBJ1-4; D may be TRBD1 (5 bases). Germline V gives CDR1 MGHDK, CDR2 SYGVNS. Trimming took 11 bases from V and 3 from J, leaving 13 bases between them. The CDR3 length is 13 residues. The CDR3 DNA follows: TGTGCCGCGGAAGGAGGGGCTAATGAAAAACTGTTTTTT. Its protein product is CAAEGGANEKLFF. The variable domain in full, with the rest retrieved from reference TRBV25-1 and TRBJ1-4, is EADIYQTPRYLVIGTGKKITLECSQTMGHDKMYWYQQDPGMELHLIHYSYGVNSTEKGDLSSESTVSRIRTEHFPLTLESARPSHTSQYLCAAEGGANEKLFFGSGTQLSVL.

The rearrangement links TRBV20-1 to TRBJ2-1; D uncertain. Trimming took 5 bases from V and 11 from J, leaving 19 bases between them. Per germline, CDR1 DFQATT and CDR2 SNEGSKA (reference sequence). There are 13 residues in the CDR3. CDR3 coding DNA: TGCAGTGCTTCTCATTCCTCCAATTCTAAGCAGTTCTTC. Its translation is CSASHSSNSKQFF.

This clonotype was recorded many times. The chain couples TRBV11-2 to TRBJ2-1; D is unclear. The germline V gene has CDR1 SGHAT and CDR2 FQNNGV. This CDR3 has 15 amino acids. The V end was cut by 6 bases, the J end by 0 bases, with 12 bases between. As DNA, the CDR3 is TGTGCCAGCAGGCGCGATTGGGGCTCCTACAATGAGCAGTTCTTC. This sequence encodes CASRRDWGSYNEQFF.

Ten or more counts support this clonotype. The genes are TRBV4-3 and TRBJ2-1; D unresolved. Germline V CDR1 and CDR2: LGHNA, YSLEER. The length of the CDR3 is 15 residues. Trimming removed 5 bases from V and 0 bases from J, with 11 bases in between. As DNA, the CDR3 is TGCGCCAGCAGCGGTAGTGTTAGCTCCTACAATGAGCAGTTCTTC. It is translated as CASSGSVSSYNEQFF.

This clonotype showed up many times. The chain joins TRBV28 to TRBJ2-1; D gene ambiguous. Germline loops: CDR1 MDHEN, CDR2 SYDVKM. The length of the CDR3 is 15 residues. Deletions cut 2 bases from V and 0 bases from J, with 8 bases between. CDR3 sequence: CASSLIRSSYNEQFF. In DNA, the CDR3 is TGTGCCAGCAGTTTAATACGTAGCTCCTACAATGAGCAGTTCTTC.

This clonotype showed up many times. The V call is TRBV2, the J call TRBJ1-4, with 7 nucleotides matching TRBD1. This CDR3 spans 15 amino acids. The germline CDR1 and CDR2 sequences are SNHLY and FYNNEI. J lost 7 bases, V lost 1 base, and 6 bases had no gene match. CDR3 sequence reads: CASSEGGGGGEKLFF. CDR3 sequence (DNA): TGTGCCAGCAGTGAAGGAGGGGGCGGGGGTGAAAAACTGTTTTTT.

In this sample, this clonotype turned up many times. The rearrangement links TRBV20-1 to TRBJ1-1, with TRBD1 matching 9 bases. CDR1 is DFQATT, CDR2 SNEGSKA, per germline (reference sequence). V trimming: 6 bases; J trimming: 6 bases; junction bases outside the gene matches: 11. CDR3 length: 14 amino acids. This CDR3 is CSAVRGTGYPEAFF. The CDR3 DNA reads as TGCAGTGCCGTCCGCGGGACAGGGTACCCTGAAGCTTTCTTT.

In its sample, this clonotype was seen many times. CDR3 DNA: TGCGCCAGCAGCCAAGATGGGACGAGGAGCTCCTACAATGAGCAGTTCTTC. This encodes CASSQDGTRSSYNEQFF. The J gene is TRBJ2-1, the V gene TRBV4-3; D may be TRBD1 or TRBD2 (5 bases each). CDR3 length equals 17 residues. Germline CDR1 and CDR2: LGHNA and YSLEER. The V and J ends lost 0 bases and 0 bases respectively, with 12 bases between them.

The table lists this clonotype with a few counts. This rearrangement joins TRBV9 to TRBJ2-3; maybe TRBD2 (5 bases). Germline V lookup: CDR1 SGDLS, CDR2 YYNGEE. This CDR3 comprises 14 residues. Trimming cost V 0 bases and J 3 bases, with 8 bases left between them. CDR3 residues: CASSVEGVTDTQYF. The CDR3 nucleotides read TGTGCCAGCAGCGTAGAGGGAGTAACAGATACGCAGTATTTT. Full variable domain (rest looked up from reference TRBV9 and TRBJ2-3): DSGVTQTPKHLITATGQRVTLRCSPRSGDLSVYWYQQSLDQGLQFLIQYYNGEERAKGNILERFSAQQFPDLHSELNLSSLELGDSALYFCASSVEGVTDTQYFGPGTRLTVL.

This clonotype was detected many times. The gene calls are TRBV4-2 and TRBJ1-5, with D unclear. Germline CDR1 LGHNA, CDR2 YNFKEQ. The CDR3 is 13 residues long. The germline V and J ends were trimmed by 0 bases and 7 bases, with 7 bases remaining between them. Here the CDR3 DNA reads TGTGCCAGCAGCCAAGACACGAACCAGCCCCAGCATTTT. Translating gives CASSQDTNQPQHF.

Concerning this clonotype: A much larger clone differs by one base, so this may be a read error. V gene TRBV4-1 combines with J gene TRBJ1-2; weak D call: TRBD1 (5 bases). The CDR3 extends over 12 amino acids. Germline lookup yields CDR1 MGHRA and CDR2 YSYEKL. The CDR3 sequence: CASRQEGNGYTF. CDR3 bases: TGCGCCAGCAGACAAGAGGGGAACGGCTACACCTTC.

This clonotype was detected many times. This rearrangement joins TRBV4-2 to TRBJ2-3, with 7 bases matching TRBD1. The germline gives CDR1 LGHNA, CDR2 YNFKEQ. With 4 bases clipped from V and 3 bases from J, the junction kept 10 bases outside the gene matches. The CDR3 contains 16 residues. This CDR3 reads CASSRADSGGTDTQYF. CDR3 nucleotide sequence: TGTGCCAGCAGCCGCGCTGACTCAGGGGGTACAGATACGCAGTATTTT.

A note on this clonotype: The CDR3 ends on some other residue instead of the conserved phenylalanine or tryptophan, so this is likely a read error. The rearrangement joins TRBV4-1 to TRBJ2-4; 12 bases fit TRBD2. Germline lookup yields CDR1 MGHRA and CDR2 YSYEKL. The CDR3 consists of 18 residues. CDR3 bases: TGTGCCAGCAGACAGGGACTAGCGGGCCACTCAGCCAAAAACATTCAGTACCTC. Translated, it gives CASRQGLAGHSAKNIQYL.

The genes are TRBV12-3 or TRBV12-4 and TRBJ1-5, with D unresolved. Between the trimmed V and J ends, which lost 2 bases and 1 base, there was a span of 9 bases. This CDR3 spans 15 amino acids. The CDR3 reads CASSLRVGSNQPQHF. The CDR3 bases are TGTGCCAGCAGTTTACGGGTAGGGAGCAATCAGCCCCAGCATTTT.

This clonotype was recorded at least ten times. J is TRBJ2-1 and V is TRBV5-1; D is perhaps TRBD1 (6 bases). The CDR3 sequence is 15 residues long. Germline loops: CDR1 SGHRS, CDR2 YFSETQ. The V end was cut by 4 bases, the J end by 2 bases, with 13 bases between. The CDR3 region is CASSRDRSAYNEQFF. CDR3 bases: TGCGCCAGCAGCCGTGACAGGAGCGCCTACAATGAGCAGTTCTTC.

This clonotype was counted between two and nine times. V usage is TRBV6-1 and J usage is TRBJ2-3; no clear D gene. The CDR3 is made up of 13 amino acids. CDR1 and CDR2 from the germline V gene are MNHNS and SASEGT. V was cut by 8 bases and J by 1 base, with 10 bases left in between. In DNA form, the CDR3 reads TGTGCCAGCGAGGCTCTGGGCACAGATACGCAGTATTTT. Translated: CASEALGTDTQYF.

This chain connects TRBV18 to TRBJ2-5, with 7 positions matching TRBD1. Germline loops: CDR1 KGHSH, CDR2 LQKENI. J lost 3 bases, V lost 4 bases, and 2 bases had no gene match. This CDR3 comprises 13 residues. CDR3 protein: CASSRQGKETQYF. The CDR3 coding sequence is TGTGCCAGCTCACGACAGGGTAAAGAGACCCAGTACTTC.